This TCR beta chain appears in the sequencing data of a study of T cell responses to AZD1222 COVID-19 vaccine. With respect to this clone: The antigen is undetermined.

Findings and caveats of the study: Targets within unmutated variant regions were reportedly found for nearly half of spike-specific TCRs.

Germline assignment: CDR1 MRHNA and CDR2 SNTAGT. The CDR3 covers 14 residues. Trimming shortened V by 5 bases and J by 4 bases, and 13 bases separated the two germline ends. Clones were sequenced by immunoSEQ multiplex PCR, and TCRdb holds only the in-frame ones, with some missing. The sample holds about 150,000 clones, about 88% seen once. This receptor was identified in an adult in good health. This rearrangement joins TRBV6-4 to TRBJ2-3; TRBD2 might be the D (6 bases). The starting material was peripheral blood, obtained on day 0 of AZD1222 vaccination. The CDR3 here is CASSPGLQSDTQYF. CDR3 DNA: TGTGCCAGCAGTCCAGGACTACAGTCAGATACGCAGTATTTT.